The entry below gives a single T cell receptor (beta chain) sequence along with its context. This clonotype was found many times. It lacks a known antigen. The sample holds no much larger clone one base away, and base qualities are not on file. From a lookup of the germline V gene, CDR1 and CDR2 are SGHRS and YFSETQ. The CDR3, cysteine through phenylalanine, is 14 amino acids long. The CDR3 DNA has 42 bases and is translated from base 1. Ends trimmed: V by 0 bases, J by 7 bases; bases unmatched to a gene: 3. The sample is drawn from a study of neurological immune-mediated disorders (dated by TCRdb to about 2019). General notes on the study: Among the approximately 34 multiple sclerosis patients, relapsing-remitting MS accounted for approximately 31 and secondary progressive MS accounted for 3. Peripheral blood TCR-beta repertoires from HTLV-I-associated myelopathy (HAM/TSP) patients, multiple sclerosis patients and healthy controls were compared by UMI-based sequencing. The 106 TCR-beta libraries included longitudinal samples, technical triplicates and paired sorted CD4+ and CD8+ T-cell subsets alongside PBMC samples. Of the roughly 71 subjects in the cohort, some 15 were HAM/TSP patients, roughly 35 were multiple sclerosis patients, and approximately 20 were healthy controls.

cDNA was synthesized by template-switch 5'RACE using a primer carrying a 10-nucleotide random unique molecular identifier by which each TCR transcript was tagged. Over 190 million TCR-beta sequences, covering 15-18 subjects, were produced in each sequencing run. The RNeasy kit was used for extraction of total RNA. TCR-beta VDJ regions were amplified with primers for the TCR constant region and the 5'RACE anchor, using the KAPA Real-time Library Amplification kit. Sample indexes and Illumina adaptors were added in a first PCR, after which library yield was increased in a second PCR. After purification with Ampure beads, the TCR product of roughly 650 bp was size-selected on a 2% E-gel SizeSelection system. Before pooling, library quality was assessed on a Bioanalyzer, concentration was determined with Qubit, and library quantification was performed with the Kapa Library Quantification kit. Libraries were sequenced paired-end 2 x 150 bp on an Illumina HiSeq 2500. To increase sequence diversity, roughly 24-31% phiX was spiked into each library pool. On the authors' methods: The UMI-based MiGEC pipeline processed quality-filtered reads and removed over 80% of raw TCR sequences during error correction. IMGT germline references were used for alignment of VDJ genes, and clonotypes were defined by a unique CDR3 amino acid sequence together with V-J genes. VDJtools evaluated clonal expansion, Shannon diversity and CDR3 relatedness (CalcPairwiseDistances, ClusterSamples); CLCbio workbench built phylogenetic trees. Expanded clones were defined as having at least 8 unique UMIs, based on coefficient-of-variation modelling across technical triplicates. TCRdb applied fastp at Q25 and MiXCR to the public reads, then kept only in-frame beta chains. Records with the same CDR3 protein are collapsed into one entry carrying the most frequent genes and DNA. For this entry, the V and J calls and clone size follow TCRdb and not the study's own pipeline. The sample has about 120,000 distinct CDR3 sequences on record, approximately 3.2% of them singletons. 1.3% of the sample goes to the ten largest clones.

For unsorted PBMC libraries, 2 million PBMCs were used after storage in RNAlater at -80 degrees C until RNA extraction. The multiple sclerosis patients were enrolled in a US clinical protocol that evaluated disease progression with magnetic resonance imaging. Peripheral blood underwent Ficoll-Hypaque density gradient centrifugation to isolate PBMCs, which were then cryopreserved in liquid nitrogen. The investigation overall reported the following: In a phylogenetic analysis, the repertoires of 18 out of 34 MS patients fell into a single cluster of related CDR3 sequences, pointing to a possible signature at the repertoire level. The MS cluster was not associated with any clinical or MRI features, and the authors stated that larger cohorts are needed. TCR clonal expansion was highest in HAM/TSP patients and lowest in MS patients, with MS patients falling below even healthy controls. No identical CDR3 amino acid sequences were shared among expanded clones across subjects, suggesting private TCR-beta repertoires in all groups.

Input material: PBMCs. The sequence joins TRBV5-1 to TRBJ2-1, with TRBD2 identical over 8 junction bases. The clonotype originates from a woman aged 25 to 39 with multiple sclerosis. The CDR3 region has the sequence CASSLGGGRNEQFF. DNA sequence: TGCGCCAGCAGCTTGGGCGGGGGGAGAAATGAGCAGTTCTTC.